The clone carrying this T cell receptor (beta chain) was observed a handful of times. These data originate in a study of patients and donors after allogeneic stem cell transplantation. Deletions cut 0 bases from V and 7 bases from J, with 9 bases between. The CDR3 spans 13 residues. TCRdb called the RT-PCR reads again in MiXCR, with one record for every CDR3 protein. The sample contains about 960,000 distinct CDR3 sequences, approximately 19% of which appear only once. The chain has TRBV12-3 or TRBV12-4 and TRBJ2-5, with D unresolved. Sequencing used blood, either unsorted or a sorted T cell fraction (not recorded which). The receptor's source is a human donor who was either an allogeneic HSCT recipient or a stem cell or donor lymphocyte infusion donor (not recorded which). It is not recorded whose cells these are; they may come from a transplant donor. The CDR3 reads CASSLALGSTQYF. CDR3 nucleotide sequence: TGTGCCAGCAGTTTAGCCCTCGGTTCGACCCAGTACTTC.